One sample yielded the 16 T cell receptor beta chains listed below, sequenced in a study of PD-L1 blockade in urothelial cancer. Sequencing was performed with immunoSEQ multiplex PCR; in TCRdb, only in-frame clones are kept and a portion is missing. There are roughly 17,000 clones in the sample; around nine tenths occur only once, and about 13% lies in the top ten. Time point described: pretreatment peripheral blood. Sequencing used PBMCs, obtained around atezolizumab (anti-PD-L1) treatment. Source of these receptors: a man aged 70 or older with urothelial cancer.

The CDR3 sequence: CASSIQAGVSPSKETQYF. CDR3 sequence (DNA): TGTGCCAGTAGTATTCAAGCAGGGGTTTCCCCCTCAAAAGAGACCCAGTACTTC. This sequence joins TRBV19 and TRBJ2-5; the D gene is possibly TRBD1 (6 bases). This CDR3 contains 18 residues. Trimming removed 3 bases at V and 3 bases at J, with 23 bases between. Germline CDR1 reads LNHDA; CDR2 reads SQIVND (reference sequence).

The gene calls are TRBV5-1 and TRBJ2-7; 10 positions match TRBD1. This CDR3 is 14 amino acids long. J gave up 5 bases and V 5 bases, and 7 bases lay outside the gene matches. CDR1 is SGHRS and CDR2 is YFSETQ in the germline V gene. The CDR3 bases are TGCGCCAGCAGTCTGGGACAGGGGTTCGACGAGCAGTACTTC. Encoded protein: CASSLGQGFDEQYF.

The rearrangement uses TRBV28 and TRBJ1-2; 7 nucleotides line up with TRBD1. Germline-derived CDR1 and CDR2 are MDHEN and SYDVKM. V lost 6 bases and J lost 6; bases outside the gene matches: 4. The CDR3 totals 12 residues. The CDR3 region has the DNA TGTGCCAGCAGGACAGGGACGGATGGCTACACCTTC. Protein product: CASRTGTDGYTF.

The V call is TRBV11-2, the J call TRBJ1-3; D may be TRBD1 (5 bases). This CDR3 has 15 residues. V shed 5 bases and J shed 8 bases, with 19 bases lying between them. The germline V gene encodes CDR1 SGHAT and CDR2 FQNNGV. The CDR3 DNA is TGTGCCAGCAGCCACGCGGGAGATTGGGGGGACACCATATATTTT. Its protein product is CASSHAGDWGDTIYF.

This clone was observed a single time. The chain has TRBV19 and TRBJ2-1, with 11 positions matching TRBD1. The J segment lost 9 bases and the V segment lost 10 bases, leaving 8 bases of the junction unmatched. Germline assignment: CDR1 LNHDA and CDR2 SQIVND (reference sequence). The CDR3 extends over 13 amino acids. CDR3 region: CATEDRGHFEQFF. The CDR3 DNA is TGTGCCACCGAGGACAGGGGGCATTTTGAGCAGTTCTTC.

The rearrangement links TRBV6-4 to TRBJ1-5; D not certain. V shed 2 bases and J shed 6 bases, with 5 bases lying between them. This CDR3 comprises 12 residues. CDR1 is MRHNA, CDR2 SNTAGT, per germline. For the CDR3, the DNA is TGTGCCAGCAGTGACGGAGGTCAGCCCCAGCATTTT. It yields the protein CASSDGGQPQHF.

Written as DNA, the CDR3 is TGTGCCAGTAGTCCTCCGGGACAGGGGGACTCTAACTATGGCTACACCTTC. This sequence encodes CASSPPGQGDSNYGYTF. The chain carries TRBV19 and TRBJ1-2; the match to TRBD1 covers 11 bases. Germline values: CDR1 LNHDA, CDR2 SQIVND (reference sequence). The junction had 8 bases not matched to a gene; V was cut back by 5 bases and J by 0 bases. CDR3 length equals 17 residues.

This chain connects TRBV7-6 to TRBJ2-7; maybe TRBD2 (6 bases). This CDR3 comprises 14 residues. V was clipped by 4 bases and J by 3 bases, with 13 bases between them. In germline, CDR1 is SGHVS, CDR2 FNYEAQ. This CDR3 reads CASSSPGTLYEQYF. CDR3 DNA sequence: TGTGCCAGCAGCTCCCCAGGGACTCTCTACGAGCAGTACTTC.

The V call is TRBV5-1, the J call TRBJ2-5, with 9 bases lining up with TRBD1. The germline V gene encodes CDR1 SGHRS and CDR2 YFSETQ. This CDR3 has 15 residues. Trimming took 2 bases from V and 1 from J; bases not matched to a gene: 3. CDR3 in DNA: TGCGCCAGCAGCTTAGACAGGGGGATCCAAGAGACCCAGTACTTC. Translated: CASSLDRGIQETQYF.

V usage is TRBV7-8 and J usage is TRBJ2-1, with D perhaps matching TRBD2 (5 bases). Germline lookup yields CDR1 SGHVS and CDR2 FQNEAQ. The CDR3 is 15 residues long. V gave up 3 bases and J gave up 10 bases, with 19 bases separating them. The CDR3, as DNA: TGTGCCAGCAGCTTTTTTGCGGGTCGAATGCTCGAGCAGTTCTTC. It is translated as CASSFFAGRMLEQFF.

This clone was counted once. The genes are TRBV28 and TRBJ1-5, with D maybe TRBD1 (5 bases). The CDR3 runs to 14 residues. The ends were cut back, 2 bases at V and 8 bases at J, with 13 bases in the middle. Germline V CDR1 and CDR2: MDHEN, SYDVKM. The DNA for the CDR3 is TGTGCCAGCAGTTTAGTGGGGGGGAGGGAGCCCCAGCATTTT. It codes for CASSLVGGREPQHF.

This chain links TRBV4-1 with TRBJ1-5, with TRBD1 matching over 7 bases. Trimming took 4 bases from V and 0 from J; bases not matched to a gene: 15. Looked up from germline, CDR1 is MGHRA and CDR2 is YSYEKL. The CDR3 has 19 amino acids. The CDR3 sequence is CASSPGPVQGDYSNQPQHF. The CDR3 DNA reads as TGCGCCAGCAGCCCCGGACCTGTCCAGGGGGATTATAGCAATCAGCCCCAGCATTTT.

The genes are TRBV6-1 and TRBJ1-4; TRBD1 matches at 9 bases. Germline trimming cut 8 bases from V and 7 bases from J; bases unmatched to any gene: 11. CDR3 size: 15 residues. In germline, CDR1 is MNHNS, CDR2 SASEGT. The CDR3 spells CASVQSGTGLEKLFF. CDR3 in DNA: TGTGCCAGCGTTCAATCCGGGACAGGGCTTGAAAAACTGTTTTTT.

This rearrangement joins TRBV19 to TRBJ2-7; 7 bases fit TRBD2. V dropped 1 base and J dropped 0; count of bases not matched to a gene: 3. The germline CDR1 and CDR2 sequences are LNHDA and SQIVND (reference sequence). The CDR3 covers 15 residues. The CDR3 sequence: CASSIAPGGSYEQYF. DNA of the CDR3: TGTGCCAGTAGTATAGCCCCGGGGGGCTCCTACGAGCAGTACTTC. Looking up the rest from reference TRBV19 and TRBJ2-7 gives the full variable domain: DGGITQSPKYLFRKEGQNVTLSCEQNLNHDAMYWYRQDPGQGLRLIYYSQIVNDFQKGDIAEGYSVSREKKESFPLTVTSAQKNPTAFYLCASSIAPGGSYEQYFGPGTRLTVT.

The chain recombines TRBV30 with TRBJ2-2; D gene uncertain. V was trimmed by 0 bases and J by 6 bases, leaving 11 bases between them. This CDR3 comprises 14 residues. The V gene's germline CDR1 is GTSNPN and CDR2 SVGIG (reference sequence). The CDR3 protein is CAWSVAGGPGELFF. For the CDR3, the DNA is TGTGCCTGGAGTGTTGCCGGTGGGCCCGGGGAGCTGTTTTTT.

The rearrangement joins TRBV28 to TRBJ2-3; possibly TRBD2 for D (5 bases). V dropped 5 bases and J dropped 3 bases, with 9 bases sitting between them. This CDR3 is 13 amino acids long. Germline CDR1 MDHEN, CDR2 SYDVKM. This CDR3 reads CASSSRGTDTQYF. CDR3 nucleotides: TGTGCCAGCAGTAGCAGAGGGACAGATACGCAGTATTTT. The entire variable domain, with the rest obtained from reference TRBV28 and TRBJ2-3, is as follows: DVKVTQSSRYLVKRTGEKVFLECVQDMDHENMFWYRQDPGLGLRLIYFSYDVKMKEKGDIPEGYSVSREKKERFSLILESASTNQTSMYLCASSSRGTDTQYFGPGTRLTVL.